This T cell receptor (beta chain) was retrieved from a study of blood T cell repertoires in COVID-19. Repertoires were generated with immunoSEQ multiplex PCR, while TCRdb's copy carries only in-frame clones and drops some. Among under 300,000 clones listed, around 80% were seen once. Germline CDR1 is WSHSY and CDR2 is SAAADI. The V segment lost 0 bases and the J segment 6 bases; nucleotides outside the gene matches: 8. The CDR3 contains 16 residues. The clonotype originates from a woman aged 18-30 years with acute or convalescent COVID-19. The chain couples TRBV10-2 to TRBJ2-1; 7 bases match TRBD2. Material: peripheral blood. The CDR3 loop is CASSESGGSLGNEQFF. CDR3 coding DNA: TGCGCCAGCAGTGAGTCGGGGGGGAGCTTGGGCAATGAGCAGTTCTTC.